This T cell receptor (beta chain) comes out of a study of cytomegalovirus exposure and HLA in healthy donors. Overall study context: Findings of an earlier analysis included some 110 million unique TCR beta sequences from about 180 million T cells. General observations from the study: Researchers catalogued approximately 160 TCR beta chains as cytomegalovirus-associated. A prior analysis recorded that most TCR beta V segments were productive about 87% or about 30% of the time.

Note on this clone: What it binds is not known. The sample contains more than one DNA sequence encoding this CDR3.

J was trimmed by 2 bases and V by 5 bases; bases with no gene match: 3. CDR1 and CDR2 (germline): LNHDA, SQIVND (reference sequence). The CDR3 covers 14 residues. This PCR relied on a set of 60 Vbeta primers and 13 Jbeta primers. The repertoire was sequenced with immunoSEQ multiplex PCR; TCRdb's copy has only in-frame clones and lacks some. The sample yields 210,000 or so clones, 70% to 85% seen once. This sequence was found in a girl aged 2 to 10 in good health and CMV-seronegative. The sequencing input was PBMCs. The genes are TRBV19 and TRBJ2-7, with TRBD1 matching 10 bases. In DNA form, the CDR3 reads TGTGCCAGTAGTCCAGGACAGGGGGCCTACGAGCAGTACTTC. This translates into CASSPGQGAYEQYF. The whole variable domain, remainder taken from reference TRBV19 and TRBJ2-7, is DGGITQSPKYLFRKEGQNVTLSCEQNLNHDAMYWYRQDPGQGLRLIYYSQIVNDFQKGDIAEGYSVSREKKESFPLTVTSAQKNPTAFYLCASSPGQGAYEQYFGPGTRLTVT.